Described below is a single T cell receptor beta chain sequence and its context. The antigen this receptor binds is unknown. Per-nucleotide qualities are absent, and no much larger clonotype sits a single base away. Spanning cysteine to phenylalanine, the CDR3 consists of 15 amino acids. Only the CDR3 region is kept as DNA, spanning 45 bases read in frame from base 1. CDR1 and CDR2, per the germline V gene (reference sequence), are PRHDT and FYEKMQ. Between the V and J ends, shortened by 0 bases and 0 bases respectively, the junction contains 8 bases. The data stem from a study of sequential checkpoint blockade in melanoma (dated by TCRdb to between 2018 and 2021). For context, the study as a whole: Using 1:1 randomization, the trial assigned patients either to first-line nivolumab followed by ipilimumab (arm A) or to ipilimumab followed by nivolumab (arm B). Maintenance nivolumab was given following each of the two trial sequences.

General conclusions and limits of the study: The model for predicting response that combines TCR metrics with mutation burden needs to be validated in larger, independent patient cohorts.

The immunoSEQ Assay was used to immunosequence TCRbeta CDR3 regions from genomic DNA. Prior to high-throughput sequencing, genomic DNA was amplified by bias-controlled multiplex PCR. The authors' analysis ran thus. To quantify the absolute abundance of each unique TCRbeta CDR3 region, the sequences were collapsed and filtered. Clonality, defined as 1 minus Pielou's evenness, was calculated using productive rearrangements only. A previously published method was used to identify clones whose frequencies were significantly greater in on-treatment samples than in baseline samples. Not all clones reach the TCRdb copy of this immuneACCESS table, which keeps in-frame sequences only. Checked studies attribute under half of the gap to unresolved V genes and leave the rest unexplained. V and J calls and clone size are those listed in that table; D and trimming were worked out from the DNA. The sample table shows some 18,000 clones, and 80% are seen once. The top ten hold 12% of the sample.

In the paper's terms, the treatment or condition label means: randomized to nivolumab then ipilimumab (arm A) or the reverse (arm B). Prior DNA-damaging chemotherapy had not been received by any trial patient. Thawed PBMCs were sorted on a FACS Aria II flow cytometer to isolate live CD3+CD8+ cells negative for CD19 and CD56. Samples came from patients with melanoma in CheckMate 064, a randomized, open-label phase II trial of sequential checkpoint blockade. Peripheral blood mononuclear cells were obtained through leukapheresis, purified using Ficoll-Paque, and frozen in human serum containing around 10% DMSO. Immediately after sorting, the purity of sorted blood CD3+CD8+ cells was verified to be >95%, after which DNA was extracted.

The receptor chain draws on TRBV13 and TRBJ1-1; the D gene cannot be named for sure. This material consisted of CD8+ T cells sorted from blood (inferred from file names), taken from a patient given nivolumab and ipilimumab in sequence. The clonotype originates from a human donor with melanoma. The CDR3 here reads CASSLGGYMNTEAFF. The nucleotide sequence reads TGTGCCAGCAGCTTAGGGGGCTACATGAACACTGAAGCTTTCTTT.